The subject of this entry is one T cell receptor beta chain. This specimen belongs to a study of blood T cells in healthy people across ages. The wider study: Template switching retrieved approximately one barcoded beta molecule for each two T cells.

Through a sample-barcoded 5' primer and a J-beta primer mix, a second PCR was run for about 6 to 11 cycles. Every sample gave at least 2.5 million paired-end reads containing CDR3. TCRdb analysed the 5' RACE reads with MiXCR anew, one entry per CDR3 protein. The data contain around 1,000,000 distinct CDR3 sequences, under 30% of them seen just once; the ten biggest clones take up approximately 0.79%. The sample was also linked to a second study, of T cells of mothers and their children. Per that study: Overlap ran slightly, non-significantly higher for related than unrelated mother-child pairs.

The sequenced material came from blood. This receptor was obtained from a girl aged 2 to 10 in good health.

The CDR3 is CASSLSGLGPTYEQYF. CDR3 nucleotide sequence: TGTGCCAGCAGTTTATCAGGACTAGGGCCAACCTACGAGCAGTACTTC. The genes are TRBV12-3 or TRBV12-4 and TRBJ2-7, with 7 positions matching TRBD2. CDR3 length equals 16 residues. After removal of 2 bases from V and 2 bases from J, the junction contained 9 bases not matched to a gene.